The rows below give T cell receptor beta chains drawn from one sample of a study of molecular identifiers for immune sequencing clone quantification. MiXCR, applied by TCRdb to the PCR reads, yields one record per CDR3 protein. Seen here are fewer than 10,000 distinct CDR3 sequences, just under 20% observed once, and the top ten hold about 1.5%. The specimen was naive CD8+ T cells from blood, with Jurkat cell RNA spiked in. The receptors shown here come from a human donor in good health. Some libraries in this study had Jurkat cell RNA spiked in. The CDR3 runs from the conserved cysteine through the conserved F or W. D genes are given only for firm matches. The size entry is marked missing in some rows and otherwise reads once, few, many or a size class.

J	D	V	size	DNA	CDR3
TRBJ1-3	-	TRBV27	many	TGTGCCAGCAGTCTCGCGGGCTCTGGAAACACCATATATTTT	CASSLAGSGNTIYF
TRBJ2-2	-	TRBV6-5	medium-sized	TGTGCCAGCAGTTACTCGGTCACCGGGGAGCTGTTTTTT	CASSYSVTGELFF
TRBJ2-7	TRBD2	TRBV2	many	TGTGCCAGCAGGGGAGGGTACGAGCAGTACTTC	CASRGGYEQYF
TRBJ2-3	TRBD1	TRBV5-6	medium-sized	TGTGCCAGCAGCCAGGGACAGGGTCTCGCAGATACGCAGTATTTT	CASSQGQGLADTQYF
TRBJ1-1	TRBD1	TRBV4-3	medium-sized	TGCGCCAGCAGCCAAGATCGCAGGGGGCTGATAGAAGCTTTCTTT	CASSQDRRGLIEAFF
TRBJ2-2	TRBD1	TRBV4-2	medium-sized	TGTGCCAGCAGCACCCGGGACAGGGGGAATGCCGGGGAGCTGTTTTTT	CASSTRDRGNAGELFF
TRBJ2-7	-	TRBV4-3	medium-sized	TGCGCCAGCAGCCAAGATAGGGGGGGGTACGAGCAGTACTTC	CASSQDRGGYEQYF
TRBJ1-2	-	TRBV30	medium-sized	TGTGCCTGGACCCCCGGGATTCGCTATGGCTACACCTTC	CAWTPGIRYGYTF
TRBJ2-3	TRBD2	TRBV5-1	medium-sized	TGCGCCAGCAGCTCAATTCGGACTAGCGGTACAGATACGCAGTATTTT	CASSSIRTSGTDTQYF
TRBJ1-1	-	TRBV7-9	-	TGTGCCAGCAGCGGGGTTTTGGGGTCCCCTCTGAACACTGAAGCTTTCTTT	CASSGVLGSPLNTEAFF
TRBJ1-6	TRBD1	TRBV19	medium-sized	TGTGCCAGTAGTAATCGGGACAGGGGTTCCAATTCACCCCTCCACTTT	CASSNRDRGSNSPLHF
TRBJ2-3	TRBD2	TRBV9	medium-sized	TGTGCCAGCAGCCTTGGGGGGGGCACAGATACGCAGTATTTT	CASSLGGGTDTQYF
TRBJ2-3	TRBD2	TRBV10-1	many	TGCGCCAGCAGTGATTGGGCGGGGGGCACAGATACGCAGTATTTT	CASSDWAGGTDTQYF
TRBJ2-1	TRBD1	TRBV30	medium-sized	TGTGCCTCGGATTGGGAGGACAGGGGGTACGATGAGCAGTTCTTC	CASDWEDRGYDEQFF
TRBJ2-5	TRBD2	TRBV29-1	-	TGTAGCGTTGAAGATACCCTTGCGGCTAGCGGGGGGGTCGAGACCCAGTACTTC	CSVEDTLAASGGVETQYF
TRBJ2-5	-	TRBV28	medium-sized	TGTGCCAGCAGTTTATCAAGGCGGGGCAAAGAGACCCAGTACTTC	CASSLSRRGKETQYF
TRBJ2-4	-	TRBV19	medium-sized	TGTGCCAGTAGTATTGAAGGGGCATTAGCCAAAAACATTCAGTACTTC	CASSIEGALAKNIQYF
TRBJ2-3	-	TRBV9	medium-sized	TGTGCCAGCAGCGCTCGTGACCGCATCGTCTTCGGTACGCAGTATTTT	CASSARDRIVFGTQYF
TRBJ2-7	-	TRBV4-3	many	TGCGCCGGCAGCCAAGAGCCAGGCTACGAGCAGTACTTC	CAGSQEPGYEQYF
TRBJ2-2	-	TRBV7-9	-	TGTGCCAGCAGCTTCCCCCGGGACGGGGGAGGTGGGGAGCTGTTTTTT	CASSFPRDGGGGELFF
TRBJ2-2	-	TRBV27	many	TGTGCCAGCAGTTTATTGGGGGTCCTGGGTACCGGGGAGCTGTTTTTT	CASSLLGVLGTGELFF
TRBJ1-5	-	TRBV29-1	-	TGCAGCGTTGCCGGGGATGATCAGCCCCAGCATTTT	CSVAGDDQPQHF
TRBJ2-7	-	TRBV9	medium-sized	TGTGCCAGCAGCCCAGAGGGGCGGACCACCTACGAGCAGTACTTC	CASSPEGRTTYEQYF
TRBJ2-2	-	TRBV6-2/TRBV6-3	many	TGTGCCAGCAGTGACCCCGACAACCCGAACACCGGGGAGCTGTTTTTT	CASSDPDNPNTGELFF
TRBJ2-3	TRBD2	TRBV7-9	medium-sized	TGTGCCAGCAGCCCTCGACTAGCGGACACAGATACGCAGTATTTT	CASSPRLADTDTQYF
TRBJ2-7	TRBD2	TRBV28	many	TGTGCCAGCAGTTTATTTACTAGCGGGAGACTCTACGAGCAGTACTTC	CASSLFTSGRLYEQYF
TRBJ2-1	TRBD2	TRBV20-1	medium-sized	TGCAGTGCTAGAGAGGGACTAGCTATTCCCAATGAGCAGTTCTTC	CSAREGLAIPNEQFF
TRBJ1-2	-	TRBV29-1	many	TGCAGCGTTGAGGGGGGGGGCGCGGACTATGGCTACACCTTC	CSVEGGGADYGYTF
TRBJ2-7	TRBD2	TRBV6-5	medium-sized	TGTGCCAGCAGTGAGGAACCTTGGACTAGCGGGGGGCACTACGAGCAGTACTTC	CASSEEPWTSGGHYEQYF
TRBJ2-3	TRBD1	TRBV7-9	-	TGTGCCAGCAGCTTAGCGGGACAGATGAGCACAGATACGCAGTATTTT	CASSLAGQMSTDTQYF
TRBJ2-1	-	TRBV19	-	TGTGCCAGCAGTACATCTCGGGAGCAGTTCTTC	CASSTSREQFF
TRBJ2-3	-	TRBV18	medium-sized	TGTGCCAGCTTCCCGGGACAGAGTCCCGCGGGGCGGGAAAAGTATTTT	CASFPGQSPAGREKYF
TRBJ2-7	TRBD1	TRBV19	medium-sized	TGTGCCAGTAGTTTCGGACAGGCCTACGAGCAGTACTTC	CASSFGQAYEQYF